Below, 15 T cell receptor beta chains from the same sample are listed, as sequenced in a study of shared clonotypes between healthy human individuals. The repertoire was sequenced with immunoSEQ multiplex PCR; TCRdb's copy has only in-frame clones and lacks some. The table lists 1,500,000 or so clones, around 97% of them singletons. Sequencing was carried out using naive CD4+ T cells sorted from blood. This sample's subset: CD45RA+ positively selected. The receptors originated from a man aged 25-40 years in good health.

This sequence joins TRBV9 and TRBJ2-7, with 7 bases that match TRBD2. CDR1 SGDLS and CDR2 YYNGEE come from the germline V gene. After removal of 4 bases from V and 5 bases from J, the junction contained 9 bases not matched to a gene. This CDR3 has 14 residues. CDR3 protein: CASSSGGRSDEQYF. CDR3 DNA: TGTGCCAGCAGCTCGGGGGGACGGAGCGACGAGCAGTACTTC.

For this clone: The sample has other DNA sequences that encode this CDR3 too. This chain connects TRBV5-4 to TRBJ2-5; no reliable D call. Germline lookup yields CDR1 SGHNT and CDR2 YYREEE (reference sequence). The V end was cut by 2 bases, the J end by 3 bases, with 2 bases between. CDR3 length equals 11 residues. Here the CDR3 reads CASSFKETQYF. The CDR3 coding sequence is TGTGCCAGCAGCTTTAAAGAGACCCAGTACTTC.

The V gene is TRBV4-3, the J gene TRBJ2-7, with a possible D match to TRBD2 (5 bases). The CDR3 is made up of 15 amino acids. Germline CDR1 and CDR2: LGHNA and YSLEER. V dropped 4 bases and J dropped 0 bases, with 13 bases sitting between them. In DNA, the CDR3 is TGCGCCAGCAGCCTTGGAAGGGAGTTCTCCTACGAGCAGTACTTC. It specifies CASSLGREFSYEQYF.

This chain uses TRBV9 with TRBJ2-1, with D possibly being TRBD2 (6 bases). V lost 3 bases and J lost 4, with 8 bases in between. The germline V gene encodes CDR1 SGDLS and CDR2 YYNGEE. The CDR3 runs to 13 residues. CDR3 sequence reads: CASSAGVYNEQFF. CDR3 coding DNA: TGTGCCAGCAGCGCGGGAGTTTACAATGAGCAGTTCTTC.

This chain joins TRBV28 and TRBJ2-1, with no clear D. Germline assignment: CDR1 MDHEN and CDR2 SYDVKM. The length of the CDR3 is 11 residues. The V gene lost 6 bases and the J gene lost 10 bases, with 10 bases spanning the gap. The CDR3 reads CASRILGEQFF. The CDR3, as DNA: TGTGCCAGCAGGATCCTAGGCGAGCAGTTCTTC.

V gene TRBV28 combines with J gene TRBJ2-1; D call uncertain. V shed 8 bases and J shed 5 bases, with 7 bases lying between them. This CDR3 has 11 amino acids. Germline CDR1 and CDR2: MDHEN and SYDVKM. CDR3 region: CASLVNNEQFF. The CDR3 DNA reads TGTGCCAGCCTCGTTAACAATGAGCAGTTCTTC.

The chain recombines TRBV11-3 with TRBJ2-7, with a possible D match to TRBD2 (6 bases). In germline, CDR1 is SGHNT, CDR2 YENEEA. Trimming took 5 bases from V and 0 from J, leaving 14 bases between them. This CDR3 is built from 15 residues. The CDR3 loop is CASSAGTSNSYEQYF. The CDR3, as DNA: TGTGCCAGCAGCGCCGGGACTTCAAACTCCTACGAGCAGTACTTC. Drawing the rest from reference TRBV11-3 and TRBJ2-7, the complete variable domain is EAGVVQSPRYKIIEKKQPVAFWCNPISGHNTLYWYLQNLGQGPELLIRYENEEAVDDSQLPKDRFSAERLKGVDSTLKIQPAELGDSAVYLCASSAGTSNSYEQYFGPGTRLTVT.

V and J are TRBV11-3 and TRBJ2-1; perhaps TRBD2 as D (6 bases). Trimming took 5 bases from V and 4 from J, leaving 18 bases between them. CDR3 length: 16 residues. The germline V gene has CDR1 SGHNT and CDR2 YENEEA. CDR3 residues: CASSPTRGLRYNEQFF. The CDR3 bases are TGTGCCAGCAGCCCTACAAGGGGACTCCGATACAATGAGCAGTTCTTC.

V and J are TRBV30 and TRBJ2-3; no clear D gene. This CDR3 has 14 residues. Trimming left V 6 bases short and J 8 bases short, with 21 bases between. Germline CDR1 is GTSNPN and CDR2 is SVGIG (reference sequence). The CDR3: CACLILGSSGTQYF. CDR3 bases: TGTGCCTGCCTAATTCTGGGATCTTCAGGTACGCAGTATTTT.

The chain carries TRBV5-1 and TRBJ1-5, with 10 bases fitting TRBD1. The CDR3 length is 18 residues. Trimming took 5 bases from V and 0 from J; bases not matched to a gene: 11. The V gene's germline CDR1 is SGHRS and CDR2 YFSETQ. CDR3 amino acids: CASSPGTGESYSNQPQHF. The CDR3 DNA is TGCGCCAGCAGTCCCGGGACAGGGGAGAGTTATAGCAATCAGCCCCAGCATTTT.

The chain is built from TRBV29-1 and TRBJ2-1; D is possibly TRBD2 (6 bases). CDR1 SQVTM and CDR2 ANQGSEA come from the germline V gene. CDR3 length: 14 amino acids. Trimming took off 6 bases at V and 6 bases at J, with 18 bases between the two ends. The CDR3 protein is CSVGGLLGPNEQFF. The CDR3 bases are TGCAGCGTCGGAGGGCTCCTAGGCCCCAATGAGCAGTTCTTC.

The chain couples TRBV5-5 to TRBJ2-1; D may match TRBD1 or TRBD2 (5 bases each). The V and J ends lost 4 bases and 2 bases respectively, with 10 bases between them. In germline, CDR1 is SGHKS, CDR2 YYEKEE (reference sequence). The CDR3 is 14 amino acids. The CDR3 region has the DNA TGTGCCAGCAGCGGGACGGCCACCTACAATGAGCAGTTCTTC. This translates into CASSGTATYNEQFF.

The V call is TRBV25-1, the J call TRBJ2-1; D not certain. Trimming left V 2 bases short and J 10 bases short, with 6 bases between. Germline CDR1 is MGHDK and CDR2 is SYGVNS. This CDR3 is built from 11 residues. The CDR3 is CASSEKQEQFF. Written as DNA, the CDR3 is TGTGCCAGCAGTGAAAAGCAAGAGCAGTTCTTC.

The chain carries TRBV18 and TRBJ1-5, with a tentative D call TRBD1 (6 bases). The CDR3 totals 13 residues. V lost 8 bases to trimming and J lost 3 bases, with 11 bases between them. Germline assignment: CDR1 KGHSH and CDR2 LQKENI. CDR3 nucleotides: TGTGCCAGCCAAGGACAGCTCAATCAGCCCCAGCATTTT. Amino acids: CASQGQLNQPQHF.

This chain uses TRBV7-9 with TRBJ2-4; the match to TRBD1 covers 7 bases. V dropped 5 bases and J dropped 1; count of bases not matched to a gene: 8. Germline CDR1 is SEHNR and CDR2 is FQNEAQ (reference sequence). The CDR3 spans 16 residues. The CDR3 loop is CASSPTTGLAKNIQYF. The CDR3 region has the DNA TGTGCCAGCAGCCCTACGACAGGGCTGGCCAAAAACATTCAGTACTTC.